This entry describes one T cell receptor (beta chain). The antigen is unknown. This CDR3 is 14 amino acids long. Between the trimmed V and J ends, which lost 7 bases and 0 bases, there was a span of 10 bases. MiXCR, run by TCRdb on the 5' RACE reads, gives a single entry per CDR3 protein. The data contain under 800,000 distinct CDR3 sequences, 21% of them singletons. The data originate from a study of identical twins. General study results and limits: Researchers caution that invariant MAIT and iNKT cells could partly confound zero-insertion analyses. Beta out-of-frame sequences displayed a weaker excess of sharing between twins.

These data were likewise used in another study, on T cells expressing NK-cell markers. That study reports: All TCR beta repertoires analysed originated from sorted CD3+CD56+NKG2C+, CD3+CD56+NKG2C- and CD3+CD56-NKG2C+ T cells.

Sequenced input: PBMCs. The V and J genes are TRBV12-3 or TRBV12-4 and TRBJ2-1; tentative D call: TRBD1 (5 bases). This receptor was identified in a woman aged 18-35 years in good health. The CDR3 DNA reads TGTGCCAGCATGGGGCCTCCCTCCTACAATGAGCAGTTCTTC. Translating gives CASMGPPSYNEQFF.